A single TCR beta chain is shown here with its context. The source of the sample is a study of CD8 T cells in Susac syndrome. Random hexamers were used to reverse transcribe about 0.45 to 1 ug of RNA. TCRdb fed the immunoSEQ multiplex PCR reads into MiXCR, producing one record per CDR3 protein. The profile covers about 430,000 distinct CDR3 sequences, with 85% to 90% appearing a single time and about 0.12% taken by the ten largest. The CDR3 is 16 residues long. CDR1 SGHAT and CDR2 FQNNGV come from the germline V gene. Trimming at V came to 5 bases and at J to 3 bases, leaving 6 bases not matched to a gene. Negative isolation yielded CD4+ and CD8+ T cells, and FACS enriched TEMRA cells.

Material for sequencing was CD8+ T cells from PBMCs. V usage is TRBV11-2 and J usage is TRBJ2-7; 14 bases line up with TRBD2. This clonotype was obtained from a human donor with multiple sclerosis. CDR3 sequence: CASSRTSGGLIYEQYF. In DNA form, the CDR3 reads TGTGCCAGCAGCCGGACTAGCGGGGGGCTTATCTACGAGCAGTACTTC.